Listed below are T cell receptor beta chains from one sample, sequenced in a study of cytomegalovirus exposure and HLA in healthy donors. TCRdb's table, derived via immunoSEQ multiplex PCR, lists solely in-frame clones and lacks some. Found here are about 140,000 clones; the top ten clones hold around 2.2%. Material: PBMCs. These receptors originate from a woman between 18 and 30 years old in good health and CMV-seronegative. Each CDR3 is given with its conserved first and last residue. A D gene is named only where the DNA matches it firmly.

j_call v_call d_call cdr3_nt cdr3_aa
TRBJ2-7 TRBV7-3 . TGTGCCAGCAGCCCATATCCGGGACTGTCCCCCCCCTACGAGCAGTACTTC CASSPYPGLSPPYEQYF
TRBJ1-5 TRBV29-1 . TGCAGCGTTGAAGAAGTCCGGGGACAGCCCCAGCATTTT CSVEEVRGQPQHF
TRBJ1-4 TRBV7-9 . TGTGCCAGCAGCTTAGTGGGGCGGGGATCAAATGAAAAACTGTTTTTT CASSLVGRGSNEKLFF
TRBJ2-7 TRBV20-1 . TGCAGTGCATGGACTGTCTACGAGCAGTACTTC CSAWTVYEQYF
TRBJ1-1 TRBV2 . TGTGCCAGCAGTTTCTCGATAGCAAACACTGAAGCTTTCTTT CASSFSIANTEAFF
TRBJ1-1 TRBV19 . TGTGCCAGTACCTCCTCCCTACGGACTGAAGCTTTCTTT CASTSSLRTEAFF
TRBJ2-7 TRBV4-1 . TGCGCCAGCAGCCTCACACCAACGAGGGGGATTATCGACGAGCAGTACTTC CASSLTPTRGIIDEQYF
TRBJ2-2 TRBV6-1 . TGTGCCAGCACTAGTAGCCTCCCCGGGGAGCTGTTTTTT CASTSSLPGELFF
TRBJ2-7 TRBV7-9 TRBD1 TGTGCCAGCAGCGCACAGGGGGGCGGGCAGTACTTC CASSAQGGGQYF
TRBJ2-5 TRBV7-9 . TGTGCCAGCAGCATAGGGGGGGGGTACCAAGAGACCCAGTACTTC CASSIGGGYQETQYF
TRBJ1-4 TRBV30 TRBD1 TGTGCCTGGAGTGTACAGGGGGTTAATGAAAAACTGTTTTTT CAWSVQGVNEKLFF
TRBJ2-3 TRBV6-6 . TGTGCCAGCAGTCCCATCACAGATACGCAGTATTTT CASSPITDTQYF
TRBJ2-1 TRBV5-4 TRBD1 TGTGCCAGACCACAGGGGGCGGGTGACAATGAGCAGTTCTTC CARPQGAGDNEQFF
TRBJ2-1 TRBV9 TRBD2 TGTGCCAGCAGCTCCCGGGGGGAGCGGGGTTACAATGAGCAGTTCTTC CASSSRGERGYNEQFF
TRBJ1-2 TRBV7-8 . TGTGCCAGCAGCTTTTCAGAGGGTGGTGGCTACACCTTC CASSFSEGGGYTF
TRBJ2-3 TRBV5-1 TRBD2 TGCGCCAGCAGCTTGGACGACGGGGGGTGGGATACGCAGTATTTT CASSLDDGGWDTQYF
TRBJ1-2 TRBV10-3 . TGTGCCATCAGTGAGGCAGATGGCTACACCTTC CAISEADGYTF
TRBJ2-5 TRBV11-2 . TGTGCCAGCAGCTTAGTCGGGGGAGTTCAAGAGACCCAGTACTTC CASSLVGGVQETQYF
TRBJ2-7 TRBV10-3 TRBD2 TGTGCCATCAGTGAGCAGACTAGCGGCCATGACGAGCAGTACTTC CAISEQTSGHDEQYF
TRBJ1-2 TRBV19 . TGTGCCAGTAGTACAGGTCATGGCTACACCTTC CASSTGHGYTF
TRBJ1-4 TRBV7-9 . TGTGCCAGCAGCTTCGGGTTTAATGAAAAACTGTTTTTT CASSFGFNEKLFF
TRBJ2-1 TRBV7-9 TRBD2 TGTGCCAGCAGCTCCGAGCGGGAAGAAGATGAGCAGTTCTTC CASSSEREEDEQFF
TRBJ1-2 TRBV30 . TGTGCCTGGAGTACAGGGCGGCTTGAAGGCTACACCTTC CAWSTGRLEGYTF
TRBJ2-3 TRBV2 . TGTGCCAGCAGTGGTGACGGGAGCGTAGGAGATACGCAGTATTTT CASSGDGSVGDTQYF
TRBJ1-1 TRBV19 . TGTGCCAGTAGTATAGAGGCGGCAGCCCTGAACACTGAAGCTTTCTTT CASSIEAAALNTEAFF
TRBJ2-7 TRBV5-6 . TGTGCCAGCAGCTTGTTCTGGTTGGGGGGGGCCAACGAGCAGTACTTC CASSLFWLGGANEQYF
TRBJ1-2 TRBV13 TRBD1 TGTGCCAGCAGCCCTCGCCCGAGGGACAGGCCGAAGAACTATGGCTACACCTTC CASSPRPRDRPKNYGYTF
TRBJ2-1 TRBV29-1 . TGCAGCGTTGACAGGTCCTACAATGAGCAGTTCTTC CSVDRSYNEQFF
TRBJ2-3 TRBV5-4 TRBD2 TGTGCCAGCAGCCCTCGACTAGCGGGAGGACTAGATACGCAGTATTTT CASSPRLAGGLDTQYF
TRBJ2-3 TRBV15 TRBD2 TGTGCCACCAGCAGAGTAGGCGGGAGCAGAGATACGCAGTATTTT CATSRVGGSRDTQYF
TRBJ1-1 TRBV2 TRBD1 TGTGCCAGCACCATAGGGGGCGCATGGGAAGCTTTCTTT CASTIGGAWEAFF
TRBJ2-3 TRBV28 . TGTGCCAGCAGTTTTTGGCGGGACGGAAGCACAGATACGCAGTATTTT CASSFWRDGSTDTQYF
TRBJ2-1 TRBV7-3 TRBD2 TGTGCCAGCAGCTTTAGCGGGACCCACAATGAGCAGTTCTTC CASSFSGTHNEQFF
TRBJ2-2 TRBV7-9 TRBD1 TGTGCCAGCAGTTGGGACAGTGAAAGCGGGGAGCTGTTTTTT CASSWDSESGELFF
TRBJ1-1 TRBV6-4 . TGTGCCAGCAGACTCACAGTTATGAACACTGAAGCTTTCTTT CASRLTVMNTEAFF
TRBJ2-1 TRBV4-2 TRBD2 TGTGCCAGCAGCCGGGCTGGGACTAGTCGAAGCAATGAGCAGTTCTTC CASSRAGTSRSNEQFF
TRBJ2-3 TRBV7-2 . TGTGCCAGCAGCTTAGCGTTTAACACAGATACGCAGTATTTT CASSLAFNTDTQYF
TRBJ2-1 TRBV7-8 TRBD2 TGTGCCAGCAGCTTAGGAGGCGCGGGAGGTAACTACAATGAGCAGTTCTTC CASSLGGAGGNYNEQFF
TRBJ2-2 TRBV5-1 TRBD1 TGCGCCAGCAGCCGGGACAGGGTTAGCACCGGGGAGCTGTTTTTT CASSRDRVSTGELFF
TRBJ1-1 TRBV30 TRBD1 TGTGCCTGGAAGGGACAGGGTAGCACTGAAGCTTTCTTT CAWKGQGSTEAFF
TRBJ2-1 TRBV11-1 TRBD2 TGTGCCAGCAGCACTACGGGGACTAGCGGGTACAATGAGCAGTTCTTC CASSTTGTSGYNEQFF
TRBJ2-1 TRBV4-1 TRBD2 TGCGCCAGCAGCCAGATCCCGGGACTAGCGGGGTACAATGAGCAGTTCTTC CASSQIPGLAGYNEQFF
TRBJ1-1 TRBV4-1 . TGCGCCAGCAGCCACAACCAGGGATACACTGAAGCTTTCTTT CASSHNQGYTEAFF